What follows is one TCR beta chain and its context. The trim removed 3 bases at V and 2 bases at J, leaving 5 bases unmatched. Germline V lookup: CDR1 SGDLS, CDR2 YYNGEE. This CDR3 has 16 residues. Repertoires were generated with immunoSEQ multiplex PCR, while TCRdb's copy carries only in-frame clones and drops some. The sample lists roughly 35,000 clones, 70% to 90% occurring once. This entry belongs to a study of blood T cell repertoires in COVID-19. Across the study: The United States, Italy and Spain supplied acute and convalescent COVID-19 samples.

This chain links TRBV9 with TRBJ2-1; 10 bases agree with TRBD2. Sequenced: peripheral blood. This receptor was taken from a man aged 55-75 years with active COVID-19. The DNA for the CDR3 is TGTGCCAGCAGCGCCGTAGCGGGAGGTCCCTACAATGAGCAGTTCTTC. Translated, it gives CASSAVAGGPYNEQFF.